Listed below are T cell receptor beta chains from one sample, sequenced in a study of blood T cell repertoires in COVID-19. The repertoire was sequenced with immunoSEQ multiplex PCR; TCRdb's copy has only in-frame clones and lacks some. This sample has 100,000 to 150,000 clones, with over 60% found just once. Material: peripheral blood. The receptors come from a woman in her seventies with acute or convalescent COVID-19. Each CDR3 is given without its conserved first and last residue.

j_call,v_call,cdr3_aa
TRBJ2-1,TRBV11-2,ASSLGRGATYNEQF
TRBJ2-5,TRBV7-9,ASSSSAGETQY
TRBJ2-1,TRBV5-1,ASSLQGWESNEQF
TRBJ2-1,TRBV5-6,ASSLLAGARINEQF
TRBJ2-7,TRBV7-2,ASSLDGFVAGFYEQY
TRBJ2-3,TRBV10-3,AISESGLAGGPDTQY
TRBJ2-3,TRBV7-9,ASSFSGLAGESTDTQY
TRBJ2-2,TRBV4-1,ASSQHTLGGGSGELF
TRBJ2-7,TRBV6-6,ASRTSATYEQY
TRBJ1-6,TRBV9,ASSDSAEVPLH
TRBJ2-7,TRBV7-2,ASTPPGLYEQY
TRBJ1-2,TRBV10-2,ASMGTGADYGYT
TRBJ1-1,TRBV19,ASMGTGYTEAF
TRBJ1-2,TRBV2,ASTPVGAYPGYGYT
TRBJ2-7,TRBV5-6,ASSLQPTGEQY
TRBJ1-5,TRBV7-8,ASSLVSGRQQNSNQPQH
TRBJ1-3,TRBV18,ASSPRGGSGNTIY
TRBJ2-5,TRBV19,ASTYRGGGKTQY
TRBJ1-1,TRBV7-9,ASSARQGMNTEAF
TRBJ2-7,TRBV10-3,AISGQNGYEQY
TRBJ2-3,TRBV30,AWSVRAGGRDTQY
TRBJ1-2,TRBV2,ASLDRGARSYGYT
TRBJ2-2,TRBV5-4,ASSLYSSGELF
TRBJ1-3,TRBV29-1,SVLAGGFGSGNTIY
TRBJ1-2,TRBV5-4,ASSFYQAYGYT
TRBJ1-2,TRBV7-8,ASSPNA
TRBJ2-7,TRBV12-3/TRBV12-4,ASSPGATSEQY
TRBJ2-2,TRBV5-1,ASSRQGGLAGTGELF
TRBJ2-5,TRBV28,ASSFLKTQY
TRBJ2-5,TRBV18,ASSPNTVETQY
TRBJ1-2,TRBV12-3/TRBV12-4,ASSSGLGGYT
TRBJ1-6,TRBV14,ASSIDSYSPLH
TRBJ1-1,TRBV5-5,ASSFNRDTEAF
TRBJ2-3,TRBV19,ASRQPPGQGGPDTQY
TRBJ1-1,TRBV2,ASTLSGTGNTEAF
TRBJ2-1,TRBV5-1,ASSLLYNEQF
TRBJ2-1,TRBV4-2,ASSHQTSGRGNEQF